These T cell receptor beta chains were read from a single sample in a study of T cells in localized non-small cell lung cancer. TCRdb's copy holds only in-frame clones and misses some; the assay was immunoSEQ multiplex PCR. There are about 23,000 clones in the sample; 85% to 90% occur only once, and less than 15% lies in the top ten. The sequencing here drew on peripheral blood, taken before any cancer treatment. The receptors shown here come from a male donor at least 60 years old with stage I lung adenocarcinoma. CDR3s include the opening cysteine and the closing phenylalanine or tryptophan. A D gene is named only where the DNA matches it firmly. Rows give clone size only sometimes, using once, few, many, or a class for an expanded clone.

D gene,clone size,V gene,J gene,CDR3 length,CDR3 DNA,CDR3 protein
TRBD1,-,TRBV9,TRBJ2-5,16,TGTGCCAGCAGCGTAGTTGGGACAGGGAGCGAAGAGACCCAGTACTTC,CASSVVGTGSEETQYF
-,-,TRBV7-2,TRBJ1-4,14,TGTGCCAGCAGCTTATTCGGGCAGAATGAAAAACTGTTTTTT,CASSLFGQNEKLFF
TRBD2,-,TRBV7-2,TRBJ2-7,14,TGTGCCAGCAGCCCAGGACTAGGTTCCTACGAGCAGTACTTC,CASSPGLGSYEQYF
TRBD1,-,TRBV5-5,TRBJ1-1,14,TGTGCCAGCAGCTTCGAGGGACAGGGCGCTGAAGCTTTCTTT,CASSFEGQGAEAFF
-,-,TRBV27,TRBJ2-5,16,TGTGCCACCGGGACAAGTCGTGGAATGGGACAAGAGACCCAGTACTTC,CATGTSRGMGQETQYF
-,-,TRBV5-6,TRBJ2-7,11,TGTGCCAGCAGCTTTGGGGGGGAGCAGTACTTC,CASSFGGEQYF
TRBD2,once,TRBV6-5,TRBJ2-7,14,TGTGCCAGCAGTCAAGCGGGAGAGGCCTACGAGCAGTACTTC,CASSQAGEAYEQYF
-,-,TRBV30,TRBJ2-7,14,TGTGCCTCAATTGTAAAAAGCGGCTCCTACGAGCAGTACTTC,CASIVKSGSYEQYF
-,once,TRBV19,TRBJ2-1,14,TGTGCCAGTACGGAGGGGGGCGGGGTCAATGAGCAGTTCTTC,CASTEGGGVNEQFF
-,-,TRBV15,TRBJ2-7,15,TGTGCCACCAGCAGAGATAAGGGCTACTCCTACGAGCAGTACTTC,CATSRDKGYSYEQYF
-,-,TRBV5-1,TRBJ1-3,16,TGCGCCAGCAGCTTGGGAGCTGGCACGTCCGGAAACACCATATATTTT,CASSLGAGTSGNTIYF
-,few,TRBV6-1,TRBJ1-5,13,TGTGCCAGCAGTGGACAGGAGGATCAGCCCCAGCATTTT,CASSGQEDQPQHF
-,-,TRBV28,TRBJ2-3,14,TGTGCCAGCAGCCGGGGCTTGCGCACAGATACGCAGTATTTT,CASSRGLRTDTQYF
-,-,TRBV10-3,TRBJ2-1,12,TGTGCCATCAGCGGGGTGAGCAATGAGCAGTTCTTC,CAISGVSNEQFF
-,medium-sized,TRBV4-2,TRBJ2-1,17,TGTGCCAGCAGCCAAGAAGGGGCGACTAGAAAGTTTGGTGAGCAGTTCTTC,CASSQEGATRKFGEQFF
-,-,TRBV5-1,TRBJ2-1,15,TGCGCCAGCAGCTTGGAGGGAATTCAATACAATGAGCAGTTCTTC,CASSLEGIQYNEQFF
-,-,TRBV19,TRBJ1-5,21,TGTGCCAGTAGTATGAGTTCGGCGGGGACTCCCGGACCATATAGCAATCAGCCCCAGCATTTT,CASSMSSAGTPGPYSNQPQHF
-,-,TRBV5-4,TRBJ2-1,14,TGTGCCAGCAGCTTGGTGGGAGACCACAATGAGCAGTTCTTC,CASSLVGDHNEQFF
-,-,TRBV28,TRBJ1-5,15,TGTGCCAGCAGTTTTCAGGGAAATAGCAATCAGCCCCAGCATTTT,CASSFQGNSNQPQHF
-,-,TRBV5-5,TRBJ1-1,13,TGTGCCAGCAGCTTTCAGGGATCCAGAGAAGCTTTCTTT,CASSFQGSREAFF
TRBD2,-,TRBV10-1,TRBJ2-7,15,TGCGCCAGCAGTGAACTAGCGGGAGGGCCCCACGAGCAGTACTTC,CASSELAGGPHEQYF